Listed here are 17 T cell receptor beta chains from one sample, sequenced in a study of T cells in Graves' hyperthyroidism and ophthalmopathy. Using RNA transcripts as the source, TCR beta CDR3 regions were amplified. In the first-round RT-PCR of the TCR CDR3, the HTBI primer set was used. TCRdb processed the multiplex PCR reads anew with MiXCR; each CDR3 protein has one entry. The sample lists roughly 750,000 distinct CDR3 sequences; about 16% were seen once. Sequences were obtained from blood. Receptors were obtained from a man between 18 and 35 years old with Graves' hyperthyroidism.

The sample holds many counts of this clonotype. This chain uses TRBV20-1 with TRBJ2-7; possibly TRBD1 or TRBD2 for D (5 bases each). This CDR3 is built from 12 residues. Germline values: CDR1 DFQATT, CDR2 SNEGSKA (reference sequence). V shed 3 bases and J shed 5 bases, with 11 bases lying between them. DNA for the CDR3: TGCAGTGCTAGGGGACCAGGCAACGAGCAGTACTTC. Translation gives CSARGPGNEQYF.

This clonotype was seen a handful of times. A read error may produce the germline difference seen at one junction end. In DNA, the CDR3 is TGTGCCAGTAGTAGTCCCGGGACAACGAATGAAAAACTGTTTTTT. Amino acid sequence: CASSSPGTTNEKLFF. This chain connects TRBV19 to TRBJ1-4; tentatively, D is TRBD1 (6 bases). This CDR3 region has 15 residues. Per germline, CDR1 LNHDA and CDR2 SQIVND (reference sequence).

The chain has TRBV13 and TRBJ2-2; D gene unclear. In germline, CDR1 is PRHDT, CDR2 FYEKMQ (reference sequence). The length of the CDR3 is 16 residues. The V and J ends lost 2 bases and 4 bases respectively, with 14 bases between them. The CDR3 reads CASSLRRRSSTGELFF. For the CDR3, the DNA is TGTGCCAGCAGCTTAAGGCGGCGTAGCAGCACCGGGGAGCTGTTTTTT.

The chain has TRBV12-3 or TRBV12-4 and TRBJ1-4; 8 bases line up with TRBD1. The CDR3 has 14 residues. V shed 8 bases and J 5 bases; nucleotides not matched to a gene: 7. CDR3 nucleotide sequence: TGTGCCAGCGCCTCCGGGACAGGCAATGAAAAACTGTTTTTT. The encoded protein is CASASGTGNEKLFF.

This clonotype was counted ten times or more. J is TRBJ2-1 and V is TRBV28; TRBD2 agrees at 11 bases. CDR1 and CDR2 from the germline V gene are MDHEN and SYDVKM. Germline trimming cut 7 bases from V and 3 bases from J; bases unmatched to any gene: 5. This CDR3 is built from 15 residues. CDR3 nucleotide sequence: TGTGCCAGCACTCAAGGGACTAGCGGCTACAATGAGCAGTTCTTC. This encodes CASTQGTSGYNEQFF.

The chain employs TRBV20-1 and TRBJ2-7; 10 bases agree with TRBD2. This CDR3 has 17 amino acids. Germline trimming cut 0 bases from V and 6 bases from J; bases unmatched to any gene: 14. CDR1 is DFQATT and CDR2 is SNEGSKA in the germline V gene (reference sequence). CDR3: CSARDPPGVSGRGEQYF. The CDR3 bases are TGCAGTGCTAGAGATCCCCCTGGGGTGAGCGGGAGGGGCGAGCAGTACTTC.

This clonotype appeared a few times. The CDR3 reads CSATYGATNEKLFF. The CDR3 DNA follows: TGCAGTGCTACCTACGGTGCAACTAATGAAAAACTGTTTTTT. This chain links TRBV20-1 with TRBJ1-4; D is unclear. This CDR3 spans 14 amino acids. Germline CDR1 and CDR2: DFQATT and SNEGSKA (reference sequence). V dropped 4 bases and J dropped 0 bases, with 9 bases sitting between them.

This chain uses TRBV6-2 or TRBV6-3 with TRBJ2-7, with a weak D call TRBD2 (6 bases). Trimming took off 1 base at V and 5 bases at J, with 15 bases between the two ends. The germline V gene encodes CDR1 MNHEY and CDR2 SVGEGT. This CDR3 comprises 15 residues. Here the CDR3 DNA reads TGTGCCAGCAGTTACTGGGGGACGGGCGGGGACGAGCAGTACTTC. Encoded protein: CASSYWGTGGDEQYF.

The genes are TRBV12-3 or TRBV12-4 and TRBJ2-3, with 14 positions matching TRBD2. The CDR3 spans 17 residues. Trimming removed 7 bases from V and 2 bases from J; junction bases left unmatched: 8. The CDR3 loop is CASTPLGLAGDTDTQYF. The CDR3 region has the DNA TGTGCCAGCACCCCCCTGGGACTAGCGGGGGACACAGATACGCAGTATTTT.

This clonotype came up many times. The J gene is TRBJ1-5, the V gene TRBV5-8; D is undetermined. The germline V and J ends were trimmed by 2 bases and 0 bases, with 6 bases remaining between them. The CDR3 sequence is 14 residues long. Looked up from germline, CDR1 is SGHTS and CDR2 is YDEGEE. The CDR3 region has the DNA TGTGCCAGCAGCTTTAGACATAGCAATCAGCCCCAGCATTTT. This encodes CASSFRHSNQPQHF.

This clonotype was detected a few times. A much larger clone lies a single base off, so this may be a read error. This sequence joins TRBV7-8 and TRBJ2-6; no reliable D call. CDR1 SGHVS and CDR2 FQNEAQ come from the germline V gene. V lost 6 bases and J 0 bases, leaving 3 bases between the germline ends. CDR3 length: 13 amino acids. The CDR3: CASRFSGANVLTF. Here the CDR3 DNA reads TGTGCCAGCAGGTTCTCTGGGGCCAACGTCCTGACTTTC.

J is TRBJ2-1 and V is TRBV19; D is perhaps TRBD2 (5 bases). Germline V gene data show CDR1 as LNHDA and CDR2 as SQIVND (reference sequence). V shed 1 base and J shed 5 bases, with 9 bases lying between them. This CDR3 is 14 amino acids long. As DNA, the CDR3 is TGTGCCAGTAGTATAGGCGGGCCCAACAATGAGCAGTTCTTC. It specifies CASSIGGPNNEQFF.

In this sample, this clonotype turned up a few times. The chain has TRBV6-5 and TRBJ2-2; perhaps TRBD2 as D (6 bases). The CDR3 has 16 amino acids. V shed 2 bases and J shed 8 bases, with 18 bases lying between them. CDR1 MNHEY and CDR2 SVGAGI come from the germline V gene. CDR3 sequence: CASSYGVADLGGELFF. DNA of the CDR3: TGTGCCAGCAGTTACGGGGTAGCGGATCTAGGAGGGGAGCTGTTTTTT.

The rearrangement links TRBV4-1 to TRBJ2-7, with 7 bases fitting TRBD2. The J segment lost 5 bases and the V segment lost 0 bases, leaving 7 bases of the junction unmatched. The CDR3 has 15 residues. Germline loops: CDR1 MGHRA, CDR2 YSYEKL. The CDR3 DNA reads TGCGCCAGCAGCCAAGAGGGGGAGGGCCCTAACGAGCAGTACTTC. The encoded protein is CASSQEGEGPNEQYF.

CDR3 sequence: CASSIGGQPLGQPQHF. The CDR3 DNA reads as TGTGCCAGTAGTATAGGAGGTCAGCCATTAGGTCAGCCCCAGCATTTT. The gene calls are TRBV19 and TRBJ1-5, with no clear D. The V and J ends lost 1 base and 6 bases respectively, with 16 bases between them. This CDR3 comprises 16 residues. In germline, CDR1 is LNHDA, CDR2 SQIVND (reference sequence).

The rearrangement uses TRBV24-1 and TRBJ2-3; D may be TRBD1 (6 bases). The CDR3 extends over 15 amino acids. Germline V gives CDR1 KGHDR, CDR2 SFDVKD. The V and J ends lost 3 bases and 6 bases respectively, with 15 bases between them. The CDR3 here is CATSDQGSIRDTQYF. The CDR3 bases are TGTGCCACCAGTGATCAGGGGTCTATACGGGATACGCAGTATTTT.

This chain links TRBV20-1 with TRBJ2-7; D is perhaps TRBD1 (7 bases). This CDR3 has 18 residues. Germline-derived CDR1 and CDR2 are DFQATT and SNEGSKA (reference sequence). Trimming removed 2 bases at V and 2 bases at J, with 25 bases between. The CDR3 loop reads CSARPLTEQGTGTYEQYF. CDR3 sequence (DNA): TGCAGTGCTAGACCACTCACTGAACAGGGGACTGGCACCTACGAGCAGTACTTC.